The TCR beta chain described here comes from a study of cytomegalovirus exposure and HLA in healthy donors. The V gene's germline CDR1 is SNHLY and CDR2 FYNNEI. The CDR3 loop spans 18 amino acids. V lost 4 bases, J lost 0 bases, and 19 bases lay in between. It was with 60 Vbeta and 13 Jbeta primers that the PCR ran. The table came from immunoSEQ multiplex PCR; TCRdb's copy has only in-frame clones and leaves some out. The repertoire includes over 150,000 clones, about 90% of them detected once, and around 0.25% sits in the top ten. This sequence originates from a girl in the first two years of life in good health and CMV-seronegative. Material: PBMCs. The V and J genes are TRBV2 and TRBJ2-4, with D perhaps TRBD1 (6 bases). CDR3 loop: CASSGRTELLLAKNIQYF. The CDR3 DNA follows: TGTGCCAGCAGTGGCCGGACAGAATTACTTTTAGCCAAAAACATTCAGTACTTC.